The clone carrying this TCR beta chain was seen a single time. Using immunoSEQ multiplex PCR, the repertoire was profiled, and TCRdb retains in-frame clones only, with some absent. Here the sample spans under 100,000 clones, 84% being singletons. The sample is drawn from a study of radiation and T cells in renal cell carcinoma. Time point denoted: blood 4 weeks post-SBRT, at nephrectomy. Documented treatment: 15 Gy SBRT to primary tumor, nephrectomy 4 weeks later. Nephrectomy followed 15 Gy stereotactic body radiation by 4 weeks. Germline V gene lookup returns CDR1 MNHEY and CDR2 SMNVEV (reference sequence). This CDR3 is built from 15 residues. The V segment lost 6 bases and the J segment 6 bases; nucleotides outside the gene matches: 9.

The input for sequencing was blood, taken from a patient whose treatment included radiotherapy and nephrectomy. This sequence joins TRBV27 and TRBJ2-5, with 11 bases identical to TRBD1. The origin of this receptor is a man between 60 and 75 years old with renal cell carcinoma. CDR3 protein: CASSQGQGDRKTQYF. The CDR3 DNA reads TGTGCCAGCAGCCAGGGACAGGGGGATCGAAAGACCCAGTACTTC.